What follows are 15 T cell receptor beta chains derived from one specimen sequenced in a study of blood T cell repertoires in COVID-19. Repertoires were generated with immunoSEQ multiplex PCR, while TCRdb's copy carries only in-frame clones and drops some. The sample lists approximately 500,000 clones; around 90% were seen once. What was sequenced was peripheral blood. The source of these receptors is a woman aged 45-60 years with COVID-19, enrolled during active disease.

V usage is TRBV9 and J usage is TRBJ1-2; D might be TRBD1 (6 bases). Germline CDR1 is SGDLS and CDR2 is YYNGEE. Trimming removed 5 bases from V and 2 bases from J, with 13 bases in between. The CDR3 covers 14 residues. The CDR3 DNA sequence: TGTGCCAGCAGAGGACAGTCGACGAACTATGGCTACACCTTC. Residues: CASRGQSTNYGYTF.

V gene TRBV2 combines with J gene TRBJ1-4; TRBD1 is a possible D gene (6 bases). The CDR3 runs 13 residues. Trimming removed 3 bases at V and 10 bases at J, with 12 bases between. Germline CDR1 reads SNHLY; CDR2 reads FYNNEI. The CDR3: CASSDRGSGKLFF. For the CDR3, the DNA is TGTGCCAGCAGTGACAGGGGATCAGGAAAACTGTTTTTT.

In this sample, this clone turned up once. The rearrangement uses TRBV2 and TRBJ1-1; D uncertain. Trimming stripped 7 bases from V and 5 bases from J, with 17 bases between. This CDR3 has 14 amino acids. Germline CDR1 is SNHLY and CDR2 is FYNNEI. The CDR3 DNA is TGTGCCAGCAACAGTCCCCCCCGGGGAACTGAAGCTTTCTTT. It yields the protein CASNSPPRGTEAFF.

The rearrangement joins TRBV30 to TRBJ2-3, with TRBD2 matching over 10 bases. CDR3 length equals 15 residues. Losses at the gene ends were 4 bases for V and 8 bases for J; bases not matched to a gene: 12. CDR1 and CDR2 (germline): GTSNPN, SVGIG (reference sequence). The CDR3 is CAWTGSGGASGTQYF. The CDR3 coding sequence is TGTGCCTGGACGGGAAGCGGGGGGGCCAGCGGTACGCAGTATTTT.

The CDR3 nucleotides read TGTGCCAGCAGACTTACAGGGAATCAGCCCCAGCATTTT. Translation gives CASRLTGNQPQHF. The J gene is TRBJ1-5, the V gene TRBV12-3 or TRBV12-4; TRBD1 might be the D (6 bases). Trimming took off 6 bases at V and 4 bases at J, with 10 bases between the two ends. The CDR3 is made up of 13 amino acids.

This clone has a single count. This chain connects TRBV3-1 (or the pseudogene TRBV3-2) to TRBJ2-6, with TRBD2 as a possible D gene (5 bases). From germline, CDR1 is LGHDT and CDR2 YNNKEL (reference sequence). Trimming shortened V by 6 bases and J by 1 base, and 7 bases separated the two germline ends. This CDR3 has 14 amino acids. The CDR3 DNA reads TGTGCCAGCAGACTAGGGTCTGGGGCCAACGTCCTGACTTTC. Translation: CASRLGSGANVLTF.

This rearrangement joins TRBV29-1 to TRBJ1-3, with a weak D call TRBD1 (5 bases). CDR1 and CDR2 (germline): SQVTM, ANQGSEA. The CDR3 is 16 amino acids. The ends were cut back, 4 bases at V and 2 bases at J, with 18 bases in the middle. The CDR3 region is CSVGARGGRTGNTIYF. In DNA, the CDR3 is TGCAGCGTTGGAGCTAGGGGTGGCAGGACTGGAAACACCATATATTTT.

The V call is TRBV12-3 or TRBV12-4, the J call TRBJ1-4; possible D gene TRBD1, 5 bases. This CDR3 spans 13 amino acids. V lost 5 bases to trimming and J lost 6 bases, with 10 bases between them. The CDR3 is CASSTPGDEKLFF. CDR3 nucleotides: TGTGCCAGCAGTACCCCGGGGGATGAAAAACTGTTTTTT.

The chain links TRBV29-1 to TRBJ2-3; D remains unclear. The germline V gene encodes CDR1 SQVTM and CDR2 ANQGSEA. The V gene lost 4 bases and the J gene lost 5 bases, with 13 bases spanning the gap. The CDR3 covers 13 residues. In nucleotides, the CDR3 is TGCAGCGTTGGAGTCAAGATTAGAGATACGCAGTATTTT. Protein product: CSVGVKIRDTQYF.

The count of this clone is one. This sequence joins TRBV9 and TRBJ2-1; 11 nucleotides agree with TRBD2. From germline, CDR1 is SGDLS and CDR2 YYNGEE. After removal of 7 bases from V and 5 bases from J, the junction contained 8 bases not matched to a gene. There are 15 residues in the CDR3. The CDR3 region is CASAGSGLADNEQFF. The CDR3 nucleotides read TGTGCCAGCGCAGGGTCGGGACTAGCGGACAATGAGCAGTTCTTC.

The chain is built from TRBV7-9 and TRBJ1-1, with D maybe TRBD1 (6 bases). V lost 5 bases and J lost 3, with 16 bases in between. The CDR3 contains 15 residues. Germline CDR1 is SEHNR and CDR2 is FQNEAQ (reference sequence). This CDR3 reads CASSPFTGRYTEAFF. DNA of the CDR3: TGTGCCAGCAGCCCATTCACAGGGCGGTACACTGAAGCTTTCTTT.

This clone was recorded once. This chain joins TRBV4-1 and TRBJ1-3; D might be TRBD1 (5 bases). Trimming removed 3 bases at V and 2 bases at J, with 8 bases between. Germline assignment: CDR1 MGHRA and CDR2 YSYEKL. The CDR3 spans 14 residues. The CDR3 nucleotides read TGCGCCAGCAGCCATAGGGGAACTGGAAACACCATATATTTT. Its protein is CASSHRGTGNTIYF.

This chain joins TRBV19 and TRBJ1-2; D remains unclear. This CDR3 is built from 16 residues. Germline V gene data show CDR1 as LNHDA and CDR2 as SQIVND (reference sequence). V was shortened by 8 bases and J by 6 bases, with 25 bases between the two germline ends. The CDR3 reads CASPRAHFDPAHGYTF. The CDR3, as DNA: TGTGCCAGTCCGCGGGCCCATTTTGACCCGGCCCATGGCTACACCTTC.

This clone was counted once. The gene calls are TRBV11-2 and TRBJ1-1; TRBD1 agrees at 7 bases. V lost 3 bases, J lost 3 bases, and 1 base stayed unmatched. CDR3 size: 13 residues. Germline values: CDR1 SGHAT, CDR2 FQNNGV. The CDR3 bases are TGTGCCAGCAGCTTCACAGGGGACACTGAAGCTTTCTTT. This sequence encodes CASSFTGDTEAFF.

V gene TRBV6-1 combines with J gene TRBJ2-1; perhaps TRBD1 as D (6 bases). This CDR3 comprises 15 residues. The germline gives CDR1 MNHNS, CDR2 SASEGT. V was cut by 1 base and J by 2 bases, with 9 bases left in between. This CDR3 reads CASSEGTVTYNEQFF. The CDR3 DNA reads TGTGCCAGCAGTGAAGGGACAGTTACCTACAATGAGCAGTTCTTC.